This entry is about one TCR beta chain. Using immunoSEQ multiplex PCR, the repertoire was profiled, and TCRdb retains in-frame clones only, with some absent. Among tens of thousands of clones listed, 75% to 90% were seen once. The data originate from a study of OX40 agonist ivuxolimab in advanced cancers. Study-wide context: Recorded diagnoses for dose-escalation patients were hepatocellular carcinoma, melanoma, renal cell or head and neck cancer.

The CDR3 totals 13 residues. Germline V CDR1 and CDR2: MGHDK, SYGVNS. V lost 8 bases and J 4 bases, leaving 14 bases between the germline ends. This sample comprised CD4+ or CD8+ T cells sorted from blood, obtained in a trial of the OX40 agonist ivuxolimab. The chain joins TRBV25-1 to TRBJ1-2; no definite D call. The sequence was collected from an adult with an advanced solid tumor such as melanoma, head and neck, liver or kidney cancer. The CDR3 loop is CASSPHGSYGYTF. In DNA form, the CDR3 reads TGTGCCAGCTCGCCACACGGCTCCTATGGCTACACCTTC.